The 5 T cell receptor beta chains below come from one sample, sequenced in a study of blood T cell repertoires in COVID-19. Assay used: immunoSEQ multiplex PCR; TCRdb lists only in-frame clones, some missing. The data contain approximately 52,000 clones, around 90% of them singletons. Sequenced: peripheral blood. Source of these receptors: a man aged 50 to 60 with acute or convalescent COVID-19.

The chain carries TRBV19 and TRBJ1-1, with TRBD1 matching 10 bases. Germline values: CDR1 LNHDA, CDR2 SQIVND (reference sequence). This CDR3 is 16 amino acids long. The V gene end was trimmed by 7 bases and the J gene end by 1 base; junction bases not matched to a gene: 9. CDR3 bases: TGTGCCAGTACCAGACGGGACAGGGGAAGGAACACTGAAGCTTTCTTT. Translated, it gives CASTRRDRGRNTEAFF. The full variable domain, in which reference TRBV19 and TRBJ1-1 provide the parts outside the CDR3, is DGGITQSPKYLFRKEGQNVTLSCEQNLNHDAMYWYRQDPGQGLRLIYYSQIVNDFQKGDIAEGYSVSREKKESFPLTVTSAQKNPTAFYLCASTRRDRGRNTEAFFGQGTRLTVV.

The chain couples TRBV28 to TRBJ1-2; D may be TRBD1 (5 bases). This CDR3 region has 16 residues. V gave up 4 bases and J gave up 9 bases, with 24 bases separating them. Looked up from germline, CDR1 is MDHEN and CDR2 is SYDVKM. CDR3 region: CASSSGSSDKRQRYTF. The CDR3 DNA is TGTGCCAGCAGTTCAGGGTCTTCGGACAAGAGGCAGCGCTACACCTTC.

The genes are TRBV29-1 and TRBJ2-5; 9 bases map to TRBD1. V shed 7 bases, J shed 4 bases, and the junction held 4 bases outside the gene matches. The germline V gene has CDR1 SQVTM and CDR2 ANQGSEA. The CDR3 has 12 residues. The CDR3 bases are TGCAGCGCCTACAGGGGGCGAGAGACCCAGTACTTC. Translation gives CSAYRGRETQYF.

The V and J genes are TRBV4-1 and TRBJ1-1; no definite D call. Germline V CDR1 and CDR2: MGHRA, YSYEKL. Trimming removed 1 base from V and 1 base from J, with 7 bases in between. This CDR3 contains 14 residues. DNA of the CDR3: TGCGCCAGCAGCCAAGGGCTTGGGAACACTGAAGCTTTCTTT. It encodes CASSQGLGNTEAFF.

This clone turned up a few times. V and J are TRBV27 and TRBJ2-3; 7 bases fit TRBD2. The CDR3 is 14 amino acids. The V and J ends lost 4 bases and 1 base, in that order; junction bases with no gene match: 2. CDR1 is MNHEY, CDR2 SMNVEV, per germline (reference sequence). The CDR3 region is CASSWSGGTDTQYF. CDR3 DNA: TGTGCCAGCAGTTGGAGCGGGGGCACAGATACGCAGTATTTT.